One and the same sample provided the 21 T cell receptor beta chains below, sequenced in a study of blood T cell repertoires in COVID-19 (dated by TCRdb to 2019 to 2021). Library preparation employed the immunoSEQ multiplex PCR assay. Held by TCRdb, this immuneACCESS table contains in-frame sequences only and omits some clones. Under half of the omission traces to an unresolved V gene where checked; the cause of the rest is unknown. For this sample the table gives just over 150,000 clones, of which approximately 90% were detected only once. Clones ranked in the top ten supply roughly 5% of the sample. Sample: peripheral blood. The source is a man aged 30 to 45 with COVID-19, enrolled during active disease.

The chain employs TRBV6-6 and TRBJ1-1; no clear D gene. Trimming pared 6 bases from V and 4 bases from J, leaving 12 bases between. CDR3 length equals 13 residues. CDR1 MNHNY and CDR2 SVGAGI come from the germline V gene (reference sequence). CDR3 sequence: CASRPSEVTEAFF. CDR3 nucleotide sequence: TGTGCCAGCAGGCCCTCAGAGGTCACTGAAGCTTTCTTT.

The chain combines TRBV12-3 or TRBV12-4 with TRBJ2-7; the D gene is possibly TRBD1 (6 bases). Trimming cost V 6 bases and J 3 bases, with 12 bases left between them. The CDR3 extends over 13 amino acids. The CDR3 DNA sequence: TGTGCCAGCAGCACAGGGTGGAACTACGAGCAGTACTTC. It is translated as CASSTGWNYEQYF.

The chain employs TRBV27 and TRBJ2-1; 10 nucleotides line up with TRBD2. CDR3 length: 15 amino acids. The V gene end was trimmed by 4 bases and the J gene end by 8 bases; junction bases not matched to a gene: 8. The germline V gene has CDR1 MNHEY and CDR2 SMNVEV (reference sequence). The CDR3 DNA reads as TGTGCCAGCAGTTCAGCGGGAGGGCCTCTAGATGAGCAGTTCTTC. Amino acid sequence: CASSSAGGPLDEQFF.

This clone appeared a few times. V and J are TRBV13 and TRBJ2-1; 13 bases map to TRBD2. Germline V CDR1 and CDR2: PRHDT, FYEKMQ (reference sequence). Germline trimming cut 9 bases from V and 8 bases from J; bases unmatched to any gene: 4. This CDR3 is built from 13 residues. CDR3 loop: CASRTSGRDEQFF. The CDR3 nucleotides are TGTGCCAGTCGGACTAGCGGGAGAGATGAGCAGTTCTTC.

This chain uses TRBV27 with TRBJ2-5; TRBD1 matches 7 bases. V trimming: 7 bases; J trimming: 5 bases; junction bases outside the gene matches: 16. The CDR3 loop spans 16 amino acids. CDR1 is MNHEY and CDR2 is SMNVEV in the germline V gene (reference sequence). CDR3 nucleotides: TGTGCCAGCAAGACGCTAGGGGGACAGACTGGGGAGACCCAGTACTTC. Translated: CASKTLGGQTGETQYF.

The chain combines TRBV19 with TRBJ1-3, with 7 positions matching TRBD1. V lost 6 bases to trimming and J lost 3 bases; unmatched junction nucleotides: 11. There are 16 residues in the CDR3. Germline V gene data show CDR1 as LNHDA and CDR2 as SQIVND (reference sequence). In DNA, the CDR3 is TGTGCCAGTAGCCCCTATGAGGGGGCATTTGGAAACACCATATATTTT. It yields the protein CASSPYEGAFGNTIYF.

The chain links TRBV19 to TRBJ1-5; D perhaps matches TRBD1 (5 bases). V lost 5 bases and J 5 bases, leaving 10 bases between the germline ends. The CDR3 loop spans 13 amino acids. The germline gives CDR1 LNHDA, CDR2 SQIVND (reference sequence). The CDR3 DNA reads TGTGCCAGTAGTGAGCGGGGCGATCAGCCCCAGCATTTT. It encodes CASSERGDQPQHF.

The rearrangement uses TRBV7-2 and TRBJ2-2, with D possibly TRBD1 on 6 matching bases. Between the trimmed V and J ends, which lost 3 bases and 6 bases, there was a span of 17 bases. From germline, CDR1 is SGHTA and CDR2 FQGNSA. There are 16 residues in the CDR3. The CDR3 DNA is TGTGCCAGCAGCTTCCTTTCAAGGGGGAGCGCCGGGGAGCTGTTTTTT. It yields the protein CASSFLSRGSAGELFF. Full variable domain (missing parts from reference TRBV7-2 and TRBJ2-2): GAGVSQSPSNKVTEKGKDVELRCDPISGHTALYWYRQSLGQGLEFLIYFQGNSAPDKSGLPSDRFSAERTGGSVSTLTIQRTQQEDSAVYLCASSFLSRGSAGELFFGEGSRLTVL.

V and J are TRBV12-3 or TRBV12-4 and TRBJ2-7, with D perhaps TRBD1 (5 bases). This CDR3 region has 13 residues. V was trimmed by 3 bases and J by 3 bases, leaving 9 bases between them. The CDR3 region is CASSLDTYYEQYF. CDR3 sequence (DNA): TGTGCCAGCAGTTTGGACACCTACTACGAGCAGTACTTC.

This chain connects TRBV19 to TRBJ1-3; D call uncertain. V was cut by 2 bases and J by 0 bases, with 11 bases left in between. CDR3 size: 16 residues. Germline V lookup: CDR1 LNHDA, CDR2 SQIVND (reference sequence). CDR3 in amino acids: CASSIMALDSGNTIYF. The CDR3 coding sequence is TGTGCCAGTAGTATAATGGCCCTCGACTCTGGAAACACCATATATTTT.

The rearrangement joins TRBV11-1 to TRBJ2-6, with D possibly being TRBD1 (6 bases). Trimming pared 5 bases from V and 0 bases from J, leaving 8 bases between. Germline CDR1 is SGHAT and CDR2 is FQDESV (reference sequence). CDR3 length: 15 residues. The CDR3 protein is CASSRQDSGANVLTF. The CDR3 region has the DNA TGTGCCAGCAGCAGACAGGACTCTGGGGCCAACGTCCTGACTTTC.

The chain joins TRBV28 to TRBJ2-7; 12 positions match TRBD1. V shed 7 bases, J shed 5 bases, and the junction held 9 bases outside the gene matches. Germline values: CDR1 MDHEN, CDR2 SYDVKM. The CDR3 totals 15 residues. CDR3 loop: CASNPPGQGAHEQYF. Written as DNA, the CDR3 is TGTGCCAGCAACCCACCGGGACAGGGGGCCCACGAGCAGTACTTC.

This sequence joins TRBV6-2 or TRBV6-3 and TRBJ2-7; D gene ambiguous. CDR3 length equals 14 residues. Trimming shortened V by 3 bases and J by 5 bases, and 14 bases separated the two germline ends. Germline CDR1 MNHEY, CDR2 SVGEGT. DNA for the CDR3: TGTGCCAGCAGTTATTTCGAGACACTCCACGAGCAGTACTTC. Encoded protein: CASSYFETLHEQYF.

The table lists this clone with a count of one. V is TRBV2 and J is TRBJ1-2; 8 nucleotides match TRBD1. The V gene end was trimmed by 7 bases and the J gene end by 4 bases; junction bases not matched to a gene: 8. In germline, CDR1 is SNHLY, CDR2 FYNNEI. CDR3 size: 14 residues. The chain's CDR3 is CASKDRVRAYGYTF. CDR3 coding DNA: TGTGCCAGCAAGGACAGGGTGCGTGCCTATGGCTACACCTTC.

The chain recombines TRBV7-9 with TRBJ1-5, with 8 bases that match TRBD1. The germline V gene encodes CDR1 SEHNR and CDR2 FQNEAQ (reference sequence). Trimming cost V 5 bases and J 0 bases; bases outside gene matches: 9. This CDR3 region has 17 residues. This CDR3 is CASSLGQGDYSNQPQHF. For the CDR3, the DNA is TGTGCCAGCAGCCTCGGACAGGGTGACTATAGCAATCAGCCCCAGCATTTT.

This sequence joins TRBV6-2 or TRBV6-3 and TRBJ2-7; 10 bases agree with TRBD2. CDR3 size: 16 residues. The germline CDR1 and CDR2 sequences are MNHEY and SVGEGT. After removal of 6 bases from V and 0 bases from J, the junction contained 8 bases not matched to a gene. CDR3 sequence (DNA): TGTGCCAGCAGCCGCGTGGGACTAGCGAGCTCCTACGAGCAGTACTTC. As protein: CASSRVGLASSYEQYF.

V usage is TRBV19 and J usage is TRBJ1-1, with unresolved D. Germline assignment: CDR1 LNHDA and CDR2 SQIVND (reference sequence). Trimming stripped 5 bases from V and 0 bases from J, with 4 bases between. The CDR3 is made up of 12 amino acids. The DNA for the CDR3 is TGTGCCAGTAGTTTCTTGAACACTGAAGCTTTCTTT. Its protein product is CASSFLNTEAFF.

The chain uses TRBV20-1 and TRBJ2-5, with 10 bases matching TRBD2. V shed 3 bases, J shed 3 bases, and the junction held 10 bases outside the gene matches. This CDR3 spans 16 amino acids. The germline CDR1 and CDR2 sequences are DFQATT and SNEGSKA (reference sequence). Here the CDR3 reads CSASKWLAGVEETQYF. CDR3 bases: TGCAGTGCTAGTAAGTGGCTAGCGGGAGTAGAAGAGACCCAGTACTTC.

The chain recombines TRBV29-1 with TRBJ2-4; D possibly corresponds to TRBD1 (6 bases). This CDR3 is 14 amino acids long. In germline, CDR1 is SQVTM, CDR2 ANQGSEA. The V end was cut by 1 base, the J end by 3 bases, with 10 bases between. CDR3 sequence reads: CSVEGRGVKNIQYF. In nucleotides, the CDR3 is TGCAGCGTTGAAGGCAGGGGAGTCAAAAACATTCAGTACTTC. Full variable domain (outside the CDR3, taken from reference TRBV29-1 and TRBJ2-4): SAVISQKPSRDICQRGTSLTIQCQVDSQVTMMFWYRQQPGQSLTLIATANQGSEATYESGFVIDKFPISRPNLTFSTLTVSNMSPEDSSIYLCSVEGRGVKNIQYFGAGTRLSVL.

The table lists this clone with a count of one. The V and J genes are TRBV19 and TRBJ1-1; 11 bases are a match to TRBD1. Germline assignment: CDR1 LNHDA and CDR2 SQIVND (reference sequence). This CDR3 is 17 amino acids long. V lost 3 bases, J lost 5 bases, and 11 bases stayed unmatched. In DNA, the CDR3 is TGTGCCAGTAGTATCCCTCCGGGACAGGGGGGGAGGACTGAAGCTTTCTTT. Translating gives CASSIPPGQGGRTEAFF.

This rearrangement joins TRBV28 to TRBJ2-2, with D maybe TRBD2 (5 bases). The germline gives CDR1 MDHEN, CDR2 SYDVKM. CDR3 size: 18 residues. V was trimmed by 5 bases and J by 4 bases, leaving 23 bases between them. The CDR3 is CASSLTPTSSPRTGELFF. The CDR3 nucleotides read TGTGCCAGCAGTCTCACCCCCACCTCTAGCCCGCGCACCGGGGAGCTGTTTTTT.